What follows are 8 T cell receptor beta chains derived from one specimen sequenced in a study of PD-1 blockade in mismatch repair-deficient tumors. Profiled with immunoSEQ multiplex PCR; TCRdb holds only in-frame clones, not every one. The sample lists fewer than 100,000 clones, roughly 80% occurring once. Sequenced material: peripheral blood, taken 12 weeks after starting pembrolizumab. All receptors come from an adult with mismatch repair-deficient cancer.

This chain links TRBV7-8 with TRBJ1-5; D is uncertain. Per the germline V gene, CDR1 is SGHVS and CDR2 is FQNEAQ. The CDR3 is made up of 16 amino acids. V was shortened by 2 bases and J by 5 bases, with 16 bases between the two germline ends. For the CDR3, the DNA is TGTGCCAGCAGCTTACAAGTTGGACCCCCTTATCAGCCCCAGCATTTT. Translated: CASSLQVGPPYQPQHF.

Only a few counts were recorded for this clone. The chain joins TRBV5-6 to TRBJ1-2; 7 bases are a match to TRBD1. From germline, CDR1 is SGHDT and CDR2 YYEEEE. This CDR3 spans 16 amino acids. The V gene end was trimmed by 1 base and the J gene end by 4 bases; junction bases not matched to a gene: 10. This chain's CDR3 is CASSLWTGTMFYGYTF. The CDR3 nucleotides are TGTGCCAGCAGCTTGTGGACAGGAACAATGTTCTATGGCTACACCTTC.

V is TRBV5-4 and J is TRBJ2-7; D assignment may be TRBD1 or TRBD2 (5 bases each). Germline V gene data show CDR1 as SGHNT and CDR2 as YYREEE (reference sequence). This CDR3 spans 15 amino acids. The V gene lost 0 bases and the J gene lost 5 bases, with 15 bases spanning the gap. CDR3 nucleotides: TGTGCCAGCAGCTTGGCCGGGACCGCAAATGACGAGCAGTACTTC. It yields the protein CASSLAGTANDEQYF.

A note on this clone: Other DNA sequences in this specimen translate into the identical CDR3. The rearrangement links TRBV6-1 to TRBJ1-4; 8 bases line up with TRBD1. Per germline, CDR1 MNHNS and CDR2 SASEGT. The CDR3 is 14 amino acids. V gave up 1 base and J gave up 5 bases; unmatched junction bases: 0. The CDR3 here is CASSEDRGNEKLFF. Written as DNA, the CDR3 is TGTGCCAGCAGTGAAGACAGGGGGAATGAAAAACTGTTTTTT.

The chain employs TRBV6-6 and TRBJ1-3; 7 bases line up with TRBD1. The CDR3 contains 16 residues. Germline lookup yields CDR1 MNHNY and CDR2 SVGAGI (reference sequence). The trim removed 0 bases at V and 2 bases at J, leaving 4 bases unmatched. CDR3 coding DNA: TGTGCCAGCAGTTACTCGACCAGGGGGACTGGAAACACCATATATTTT. This sequence encodes CASSYSTRGTGNTIYF.

The chain combines TRBV7-2 with TRBJ2-1; 7 nucleotides align to TRBD1. This CDR3 is 14 amino acids long. V trimming: 1 base; J trimming: 12 bases; junction bases outside the gene matches: 9. Germline CDR1 SGHTA, CDR2 FQGNSA. The CDR3 nucleotides read TGTGCCAGCAGCTTAGGGACAGGTAGAGCTGGGCAGTTCTTC. Its translation: CASSLGTGRAGQFF.

The chain has TRBV19 and TRBJ2-7; TRBD1 aligns across 10 bases. This CDR3 contains 13 residues. The trim removed 6 bases at V and 6 bases at J, leaving 5 bases unmatched. Per germline, CDR1 LNHDA and CDR2 SQIVND (reference sequence). This CDR3 reads CASRGDRGVEQYF. The DNA of the CDR3 is TGTGCCAGTAGGGGGGACAGGGGTGTCGAGCAGTACTTC.

J is TRBJ2-1 and V is TRBV5-4; D is ambiguous. This CDR3 has 12 residues. Germline CDR1 is SGHNT and CDR2 is YYREEE (reference sequence). V dropped 3 bases and J dropped 4 bases, with 5 bases sitting between them. The CDR3 protein is CASSSPYNEQFF. As DNA, the CDR3 is TGTGCCAGCAGCTCCCCATACAATGAGCAGTTCTTC.